Included here is one TCR beta chain sequence, with context. Its antigen is not known. The data belong to a study of OX40 agonist ivuxolimab in advanced cancers. Whole-study context: Administration of intravenous ivuxolimab to patients occurred every 2 weeks at 0.01 to 10 mg/kg. In three patients, partial responses were observed, one with hepatocellular carcinoma and two with cutaneous melanoma.

Peripheral blood came from all dose cohorts at three timepoints. Sequencing was performed with immunoSEQ multiplex PCR; in TCRdb, only in-frame clones are kept and a portion is missing. This table holds over 40,000 clones, around 85% found once. Notes on the study in general: Among the lowest peripheral clonal expansion occurred in 0.1-3.0 mg/kg partial responders.

Germline lookup yields CDR1 SGHNT and CDR2 YYREEE (reference sequence). The ends were cut back, 4 bases at V and 2 bases at J, with 10 bases in the middle. The CDR3 is made up of 13 amino acids. The sample in question was CD4+ or CD8+ T cells sorted from blood, obtained in a trial of the OX40 agonist ivuxolimab. This receptor was obtained from an adult with an advanced solid tumor such as melanoma, head and neck, liver or kidney cancer. The chain uses TRBV5-4 and TRBJ2-7; no firm D call. CDR3: CASSLDLAYEQYF. CDR3 sequence (DNA): TGTGCCAGCAGCCTCGATTTAGCCTACGAGCAGTACTTC.